Shown below are 19 T cell receptor beta chains from a single sample sequenced in a study of CD8 T cells in Susac syndrome. With random hexamers, reverse transcription was performed on 0.5 to 1 ug of RNA. TCRdb used MiXCR to reprocess the immunoSEQ multiplex PCR reads, holding one entry per CDR3 protein. The repertoire holds more than 100,000 distinct CDR3 sequences, just under 95% seen once, with about 0.28% in the top ten. Sequenced material: CD8+ T cells from PBMCs. The receptors derive from a human donor with Susac syndrome.

The V gene is TRBV27, the J gene TRBJ1-2, with D possibly matching TRBD1 (6 bases). The CDR3 runs to 14 residues. Trimming left V 6 bases short and J 5 bases short, with 16 bases between. Looked up from germline, CDR1 is MNHEY and CDR2 is SMNVEV (reference sequence). The DNA of the CDR3 is TGTGCCAGCAGCCCCCTCCCGGGGGCGTATGGCTACACCTTC. Its protein product is CASSPLPGAYGYTF.

The chain employs TRBV29-1 and TRBJ2-5; 7 nucleotides line up with TRBD2. In germline, CDR1 is SQVTM, CDR2 ANQGSEA. The V and J ends lost 7 bases and 5 bases, in that order; junction bases with no gene match: 7. This CDR3 region has 12 residues. The chain's CDR3 is CSARLALETQYF. The DNA for the CDR3 is TGCAGCGCCCGACTAGCTTTGGAGACCCAGTACTTC. Looking up the rest from reference TRBV29-1 and TRBJ2-5 gives the full variable domain: SAVISQKPSRDICQRGTSLTIQCQVDSQVTMMFWYRQQPGQSLTLIATANQGSEATYESGFVIDKFPISRPNLTFSTLTVSNMSPEDSSIYLCSARLALETQYFGPGTRLLVL.

The chain has TRBV4-1 and TRBJ1-1, with D possibly being TRBD1 (6 bases). Germline lookup yields CDR1 MGHRA and CDR2 YSYEKL. Trimming removed 0 bases from V and 0 bases from J, with 11 bases in between. The CDR3 is 16 amino acids. CDR3 DNA: TGCGCCAGCAGCCAAGATGCGGGGGGCATGAACACTGAAGCTTTCTTT. Its translation is CASSQDAGGMNTEAFF.

The count of this clonotype is one. V is TRBV27 and J is TRBJ1-5; TRBD1 agrees at 8 bases. Per germline, CDR1 MNHEY and CDR2 SMNVEV (reference sequence). V shed 2 bases, J shed 6 bases, and the junction held 3 bases outside the gene matches. The CDR3 extends over 14 amino acids. The CDR3 loop reads CASSLRQGSQPQHF. DNA of the CDR3: TGTGCCAGCAGTTTACGACAGGGGAGTCAGCCCCAGCATTTT.

The chain couples TRBV29-1 to TRBJ1-2; D is uncertain. The CDR3 covers 14 residues. Trimming took off 4 bases at V and 2 bases at J, with 14 bases between the two ends. Germline V gene lookup returns CDR1 SQVTM and CDR2 ANQGSEA. The chain's CDR3 is CSVGLGNENYGYTF. CDR3 bases: TGCAGCGTTGGTTTAGGGAATGAAAACTATGGCTACACCTTC.

V and J are TRBV29-1 and TRBJ1-1; no clear D. The CDR3 loop spans 13 amino acids. Germline lookup yields CDR1 SQVTM and CDR2 ANQGSEA. V lost 4 bases and J lost 0, with 9 bases in between. The CDR3 loop reads CSVAKGMNTEAFF. CDR3 nucleotides: TGCAGCGTTGCGAAAGGGATGAACACTGAAGCTTTCTTT.

As to this clonotype: The junction differs from germline at one of its ends, possibly a read error. The V gene is TRBV7-7, the J gene TRBJ2-5, with D possibly being TRBD1 (5 bases). In germline, CDR1 is SSHAT, CDR2 FNYEAQ (reference sequence). The CDR3 consists of 14 residues. CDR3 sequence: CASSLGAGPETQYF. In DNA form, the CDR3 reads TGTGCTAGCAGCTTAGGGGCAGGGCCAGAGACCCAGTACTTC.

This chain joins TRBV3-1 and TRBJ1-1; D unclear. Trimming stripped 1 base from V and 5 bases from J, with 8 bases between. The germline gives CDR1 LGHDT, CDR2 YNNKEL (reference sequence). The CDR3 is 13 residues long. The CDR3 protein is CASSQVPGTEAFF. The CDR3 DNA reads as TGTGCCAGCAGCCAAGTTCCGGGGACTGAAGCTTTCTTT.

The chain joins TRBV30 to TRBJ1-2, with D tentatively TRBD1 (5 bases). Germline V gene sequence: CDR1 GTSNPN, CDR2 SVGIG (reference sequence). Trimming removed 4 bases from V and 8 bases from J, with 11 bases in between. The CDR3 spans 11 residues. The CDR3 nucleotides are TGTGCCTGGACTGGGGGGGTCGGCTACACCTTC. It yields the protein CAWTGGVGYTF.

This rearrangement joins TRBV9 to TRBJ2-7, with TRBD1 matching over 7 bases. J lost 0 bases, V lost 0 bases, and 3 bases had no gene match. The CDR3 sequence is 15 residues long. Germline V gene data show CDR1 as SGDLS and CDR2 as YYNGEE. CDR3 amino acids: CASSVEGADSYEQYF. For the CDR3, the DNA is TGTGCCAGCAGCGTAGAGGGGGCAGACTCCTACGAGCAGTACTTC.

CDR3 DNA: TGTGCCAGCAGTTCGGGAATTACGCAGTATTTT. It translates to CASSSGITQYF. This chain uses TRBV6-5 with TRBJ2-3; D is possibly TRBD2 (5 bases). V dropped 4 bases and J dropped 8 bases, with 7 bases sitting between them. This CDR3 spans 11 amino acids. The germline V gene has CDR1 MNHEY and CDR2 SVGAGI.

This clonotype was seen only once. CDR3 region: CASSAELYNSPLHF. The CDR3 bases are TGTGCCAGCAGCGCGGAGCTCTATAATTCACCCCTCCACTTT. The rearrangement uses TRBV9 and TRBJ1-6; D gene ambiguous. Germline V gene lookup returns CDR1 SGDLS and CDR2 YYNGEE. The V end lost 3 bases, the J end lost 3 bases, and 7 bases lay between the germline ends. The CDR3 is 14 residues long.

This chain connects TRBV6-4 to TRBJ1-6, with D uncertain. The CDR3 is 12 residues long. Trimming stripped 3 bases from V and 13 bases from J, with 10 bases between. Germline-derived CDR1 and CDR2 are MRHNA and SNTAGT. CDR3: CASSDGRSPLHF. Here the CDR3 DNA reads TGTGCCAGCAGTGATGGCAGGTCCCCCCTCCACTTT.

The chain combines TRBV12-5 with TRBJ1-2; 10 bases match TRBD1. The CDR3 is 17 residues long. J was trimmed by 8 bases and V by 4 bases; bases with no gene match: 16. Germline values: CDR1 LGHNT, CDR2 FRNRAP. DNA for the CDR3: TGTGCTAGTGGTTCCCCCGACCGGGACAGGGGACGTGTCGGCTACACCTTC. It codes for CASGSPDRDRGRVGYTF.

V usage is TRBV6-2 or TRBV6-3 and J usage is TRBJ2-7; TRBD2 matches at 10 bases. Germline lookup yields CDR1 MNHEY and CDR2 SVGEGT. V was pared by 11 bases and J by 0 bases, with 7 bases of the junction left unmatched. This CDR3 is built from 14 residues. CDR3 residues: CAGSSGGASYEQYF. The DNA of the CDR3 is TGTGCCGGGTCTAGCGGGGGAGCCTCCTACGAGCAGTACTTC.

Only one count was recorded for this clonotype. The rearrangement links TRBV7-3 to TRBJ1-6, with 7 bases matching TRBD1. The CDR3 has 16 residues. Germline V gene data show CDR1 as SGHTA and CDR2 as FQGTGA. The V segment lost 0 bases and the J segment 4 bases; nucleotides outside the gene matches: 3. The CDR3, as DNA: TGTGCCAGCAGCTTAACGGGACAGCTTTATAATTCACCCCTCCACTTT. It specifies CASSLTGQLYNSPLHF.

This sequence joins TRBV3-1 and TRBJ2-7, with D possibly being TRBD1 (6 bases). The CDR3 length is 15 residues. CDR1 is LGHDT, CDR2 YNNKEL, per germline (reference sequence). The V end was cut by 0 bases, the J end by 4 bases, with 13 bases between. This CDR3 is CASSQDPGHTYEQYF. CDR3 in DNA: TGTGCCAGCAGCCAAGACCCGGGACACACTTACGAGCAGTACTTC.

CDR3 sequence reads: CASSPGTVTYEQYF. The CDR3 bases are TGTGCCAGCAGCCCTGGGACAGTTACCTACGAGCAGTACTTC. J is TRBJ2-7 and V is TRBV7-2; TRBD1 matches at 7 bases. The V gene's germline CDR1 is SGHTA and CDR2 FQGNSA. Trimming cost V 5 bases and J 2 bases; bases outside gene matches: 6. This CDR3 spans 14 amino acids.

The rearrangement joins TRBV28 to TRBJ2-5, with D possibly TRBD2 on 6 matching bases. The CDR3 has 13 residues. V was trimmed by 6 bases and J by 5 bases, leaving 13 bases between them. Germline CDR1 is MDHEN and CDR2 is SYDVKM. CDR3 protein: CASSPGGDETQYF. The DNA of the CDR3 is TGTGCCAGCAGCCCTGGAGGGGATGAGACCCAGTACTTC.